This entry describes one T cell receptor (beta chain). The antigen remains undetermined. PCR was performed using 60 Vbeta and 13 Jbeta primers. Assay: immunoSEQ multiplex PCR; the TCRdb copy retains only in-frame clones and omits some. Among about 190,000 clones, roughly 75% were seen once, and the ten largest hold 4% to 5%. This specimen comes from a study of cytomegalovirus exposure and HLA in healthy donors. The CDR3 has 14 amino acids. Germline-derived CDR1 and CDR2 are MNHEY and SMNVEV (reference sequence). Trimming removed 3 bases from V and 6 bases from J; junction bases left unmatched: 6. Findings and caveats of the study: Per a later analysis, HLA-associated TCR beta chains showed more clonal expansion than other, equally common TCR beta chains. Apart from CMV serostatus, no immune exposure information was available.

The TCR comes from a man younger than 40 in good health and CMV-seropositive. The V call is TRBV27, the J call TRBJ2-7; 9 nucleotides align to TRBD1. Sequenced input: PBMCs. The CDR3, as DNA: TGTGCCAGCAGTTTTCCGGGACAGGGAGGCGAGCAGTACTTC. Translation: CASSFPGQGGEQYF.